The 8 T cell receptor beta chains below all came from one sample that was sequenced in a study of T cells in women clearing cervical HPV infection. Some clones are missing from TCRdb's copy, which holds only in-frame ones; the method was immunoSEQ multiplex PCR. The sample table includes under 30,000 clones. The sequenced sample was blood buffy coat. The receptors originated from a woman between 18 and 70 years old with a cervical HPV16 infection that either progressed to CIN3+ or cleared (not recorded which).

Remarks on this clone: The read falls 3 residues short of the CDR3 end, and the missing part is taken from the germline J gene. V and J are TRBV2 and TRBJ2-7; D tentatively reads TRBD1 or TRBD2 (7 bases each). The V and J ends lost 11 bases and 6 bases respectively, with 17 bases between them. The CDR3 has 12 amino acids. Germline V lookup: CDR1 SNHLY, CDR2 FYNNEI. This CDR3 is CAGDREGVEQYF. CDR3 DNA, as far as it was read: TGTGCCGGCGACAGGGAGGGGGTCGAG. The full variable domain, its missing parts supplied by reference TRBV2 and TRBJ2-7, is EPEVTQTPSHQVTQMGQEVILRCVPISNHLYFYWYRQILGQKVEFLVSFYNNEISEKSEIFDDQFSVERPDGSNFTLKIRSTKLEDSAMYFCAGDREGVEQYFGPGTRLTVT.

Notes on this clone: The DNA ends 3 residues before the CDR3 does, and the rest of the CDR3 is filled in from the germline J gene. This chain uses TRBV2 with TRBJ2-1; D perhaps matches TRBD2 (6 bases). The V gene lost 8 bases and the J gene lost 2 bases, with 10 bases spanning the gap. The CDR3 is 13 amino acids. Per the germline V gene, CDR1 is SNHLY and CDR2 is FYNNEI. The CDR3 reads CASLSGPYNEQFF. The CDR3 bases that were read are TGTGCCAGCCTTAGCGGACCCTACAATGAG.

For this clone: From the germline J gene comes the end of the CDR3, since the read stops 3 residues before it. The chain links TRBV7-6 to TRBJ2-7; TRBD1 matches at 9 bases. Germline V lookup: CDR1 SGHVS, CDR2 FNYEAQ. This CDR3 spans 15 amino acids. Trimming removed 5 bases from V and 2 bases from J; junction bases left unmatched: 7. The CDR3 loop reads CASSKNRGPTYEQYF. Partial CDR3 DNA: TGTGCCAGCAGCAAAAACAGGGGGCCCACCTACGAG.

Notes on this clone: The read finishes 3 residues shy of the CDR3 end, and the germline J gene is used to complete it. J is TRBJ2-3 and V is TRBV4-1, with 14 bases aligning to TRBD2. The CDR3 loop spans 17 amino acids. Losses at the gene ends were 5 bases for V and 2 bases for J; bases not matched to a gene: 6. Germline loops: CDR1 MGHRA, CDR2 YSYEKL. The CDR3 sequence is CASSERLAGGPTDTQYF. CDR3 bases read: TGCGCCAGCAGCGAAAGACTAGCGGGAGGGCCCACAGATACG.

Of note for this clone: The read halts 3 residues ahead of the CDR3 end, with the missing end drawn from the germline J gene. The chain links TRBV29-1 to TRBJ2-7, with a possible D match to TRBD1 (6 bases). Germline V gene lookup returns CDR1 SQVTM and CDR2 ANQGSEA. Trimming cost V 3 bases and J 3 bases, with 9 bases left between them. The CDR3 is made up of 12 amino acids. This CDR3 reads CSVDPGDYEQYF. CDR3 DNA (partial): TGCAGCGTTGACCCAGGGGACTACGAG.

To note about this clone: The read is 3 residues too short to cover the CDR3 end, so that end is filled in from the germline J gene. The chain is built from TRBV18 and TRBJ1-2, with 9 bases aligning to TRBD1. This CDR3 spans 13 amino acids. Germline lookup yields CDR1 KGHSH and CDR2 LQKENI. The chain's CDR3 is CASSQDRGRGYTF. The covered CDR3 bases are TGTGCCAGCTCACAGGACAGGGGAAGGGGC.

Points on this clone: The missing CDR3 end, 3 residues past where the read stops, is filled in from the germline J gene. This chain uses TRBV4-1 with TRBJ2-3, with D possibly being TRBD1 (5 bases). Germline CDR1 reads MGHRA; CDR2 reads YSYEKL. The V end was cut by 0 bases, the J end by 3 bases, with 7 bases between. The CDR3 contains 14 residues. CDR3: CASSQDQGTDTQYF. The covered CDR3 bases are TGCGCCAGCAGCCAAGATCAGGGTACAGATACG.

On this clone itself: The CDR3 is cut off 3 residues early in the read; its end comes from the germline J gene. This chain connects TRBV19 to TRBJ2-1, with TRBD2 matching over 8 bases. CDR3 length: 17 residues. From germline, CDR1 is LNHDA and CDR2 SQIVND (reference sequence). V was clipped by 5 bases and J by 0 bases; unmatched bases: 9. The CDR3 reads CASSLAGWTSSYNEQFF. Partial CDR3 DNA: TGTGCCAGTAGTCTAGCGGGCTGGACAAGCTCCTACAATGAG.